This T cell receptor (beta chain) was captured by sequencing in a study of post-analysis software for immune sequencing data (dated by TCRdb to between 2014 and 2017). Turning to the overall study: The recorded disease courses included relapsing-remitting, secondary progressive and progressive-relapsing multiple sclerosis, and some patients had no subtype annotation. The patient repertoires were compared against 11 previously published healthy control repertoires obtained from donors aged roughly 6 to 25 years. A subset of samples was prepared in parallel using single-end sample barcoding, then pooled and co-amplified after Illumina adapter ligation.

To demonstrate the VDJtools post-analysis software, TCR beta repertoires were profiled from the peripheral blood of roughly 14 young patients with multiple sclerosis. The multiple sclerosis patients were children and adolescents ranging in age from 6 to 15 years. This clonotype was seen more than once but under ten times. Its antigen remains undetermined. Base qualities were left out, and no much larger clone turns up one base away. For this chain, trimming is 7 bases at the V end and 5 bases at the J end, and the number of junction bases without a gene match is 7. As encoded in the germline V gene (reference sequence), CDR1 is DFQATT while CDR2 is SNEGSKA. The CDR3, cysteine through phenylalanine, is 14 amino acids long. Here the CDR3 DNA is all that survives: 42 bases in frame from base 1. Libraries were built with PCR. Instrument on record: Illumina HiSeq 2500. Unique molecular identifiers were incorporated into TCR beta cDNA libraries to reduce PCR and sequencing biases. Approximately 500,000 cDNA molecules were obtained for every 1 to 10 million input T cells, so each molecule roughly corresponded to one T cell. The patient libraries were prepared and sequenced using the same protocol as the earlier healthy control dataset. Within a given batch, samples were prepared together, multiplexed and sequenced on the same HiSeq lane. In the original analysis: MIGEC handled the raw barcoded reads, throwing out single-read molecular identifier groups before consensus assembly and CDR3 extraction. VDJtools was used for post-analysis of the clonotype tables, and diversity was normalized by down-sampling every dataset to the size of the smallest sample. In repertoire overlap clustering, CDR3 amino acid sequences, but not nucleotide sequences, were matched to correct batch-related cross-sample contamination. TCRdb reran the public reads through fastp at Q25 and MiXCR, keeping productive beta chains. Records with the same CDR3 protein are collapsed into one entry carrying the most frequent genes and DNA. These V and J calls derive from TCRdb rather than the authors' analysis. In this sample the table shows around 700,000 distinct CDR3 sequences, 59% of which occur a single time. The top ten constitute about 10% of the sample.

General conclusions and limits of the study: Significantly higher frequencies in patients than in controls were found for roughly 5 TRBV segments, including TRBV5-6, TRBV5-1 and TRBV20-1. The multiple sclerosis patient group was slightly younger than the control group. Direct clustering with F measure revealed strong co-clustering of samples prepared in the same batch, which led to a batch-effect correction. Multiple sclerosis patients had significantly lower normalized Chao1 diversity than controls, a result that suggests substantial peripheral T-cell clonal expansion.

The chain is encoded by TRBV20-1 joined to TRBJ2-5; 13 of the junction bases match TRBD2. The sequenced sample consisted of blood. This receptor was obtained from a girl aged 2 to 9 with multiple sclerosis. The nucleotides read TGCAGTGTGGGACTAGCGGGAAGTCAGGAGACCCAGTACTTC. Its translation reads: CSVGLAGSQETQYF.